This T cell receptor (beta chain) was captured by sequencing in a study of T-cell memory formation after mild COVID-19. Overall study context: Largely donor-specific sequence clusters came from a couple of donors. Findings of the study overall: A balance of CD4 and CD8 characterized clones contracting day 15 to 85, whereas later expanders leaned CD4+. Largely, contracting CD4+ clones fell within CM and EM, and contracting CD8+ clones within EMRA.

Comments on this clonotype: No antigen is known for it.

Trimming took 6 bases from V and 4 from J, leaving 14 bases between them. CDR1 DFQATT and CDR2 SNEGSKA come from the germline V gene (reference sequence). The CDR3 has 13 amino acids. TCRalpha and TCRbeta libraries used 5'RACE with constant-segment primers and UMIs. Via MiXCR, TCRdb re-called the 5' RACE reads, giving one row per CDR3 protein. This table has roughly 200,000 distinct CDR3 sequences, around 8.8% appearing once. The sequence was obtained from a man aged 18 to 30 who had mild COVID-19 (a few samples of this study predate the infection). Cell type and time point are not known. Sequencing used PBMCs or a T cell subset sorted from them (not recorded which). V and J are TRBV20-1 and TRBJ2-3; the D gene could be TRBD1 or TRBD2 (5 bases each). The CDR3 DNA sequence: TGCAGTGCCCGCTACCAGGGAGCAGATACGCAGTATTTT. Its translation is CSARYQGADTQYF.